This T cell receptor (beta chain) was recorded in a study of regulatory T cells in long-lasting Graves disease. The CDR3 loop spans 14 amino acids. The ends were cut back, 3 bases at V and 2 bases at J, with 11 bases in the middle. Time point here: persistent/refractory GD, antithyroid drugs over 5 years with positive TRAb. Preparation of the TCR library used RNA extracted from PBMCs. According to the study, TCR beta libraries were built with iRepertoire HTBI primers and CDR3-region Arm-PCR. One entry per CDR3 protein results from TCRdb running MiXCR on the multiplex PCR reads. The table has 650,000 to 700,000 distinct CDR3 sequences, approximately 31% seen once.

This clonotype was obtained from a female donor with Graves disease. Material: peripheral blood mononuclear cells (PBMCs), obtained when the disease was refractory, from a patient treated with antithyroid drugs. J is TRBJ2-7 and V is TRBV12-3 or TRBV12-4, with a weak D call TRBD2 (5 bases). CDR3 region: CASSFYGVTYEQYF. CDR3 in DNA: TGTGCCAGCAGTTTCTACGGGGTCACCTACGAGCAGTACTTC.